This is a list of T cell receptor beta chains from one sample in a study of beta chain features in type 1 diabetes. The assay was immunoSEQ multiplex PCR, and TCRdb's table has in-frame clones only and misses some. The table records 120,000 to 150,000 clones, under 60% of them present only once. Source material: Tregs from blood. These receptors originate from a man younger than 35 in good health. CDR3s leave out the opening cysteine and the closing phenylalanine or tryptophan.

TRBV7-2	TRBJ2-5	ASTSLGGAETQY
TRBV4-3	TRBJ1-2	ASSQDEWAVYGYT
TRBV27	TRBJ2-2	ASSNRAGGYTGELF
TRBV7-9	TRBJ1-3	ASSLSSSGNTIY
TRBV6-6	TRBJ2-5	ASSYSGGPQETQY
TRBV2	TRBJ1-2	ASSEGRNYGYT
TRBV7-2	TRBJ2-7	ASSLTQGVNYEQY
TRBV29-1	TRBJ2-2	SAAAGGDMNTGELF
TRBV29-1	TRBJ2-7	SVEDLGRGAY
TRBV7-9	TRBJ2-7	ASSQRGSIYEQY
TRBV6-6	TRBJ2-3	ASGAGTDTQY
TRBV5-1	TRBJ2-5	ASVGQGDRETQY
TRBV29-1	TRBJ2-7	SVRPGQGAQQY
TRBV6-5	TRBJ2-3	ASSPTGLNTQY
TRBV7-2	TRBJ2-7	ASSFGTGPYEQY
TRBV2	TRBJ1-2	ASPTGQGTYGYT
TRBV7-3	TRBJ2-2	ASSVRGGANTGELF
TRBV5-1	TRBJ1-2	ASTGDRGGGYT
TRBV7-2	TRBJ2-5	ASSKSGTPQETQY
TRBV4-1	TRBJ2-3	ASSQPGVTDTQY
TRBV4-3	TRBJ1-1	ASSHGSGEGTEAF
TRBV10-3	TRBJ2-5	AISSLRVETQY
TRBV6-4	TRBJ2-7	ASSETGQGGDEQY
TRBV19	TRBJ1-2	ASSTRDRGYGYT
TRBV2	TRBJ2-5	ASSDRGETQY
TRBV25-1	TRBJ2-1	ASSAGTGPKPPYNEQF
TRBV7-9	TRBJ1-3	ASSSGAVNTIY
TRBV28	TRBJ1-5	ASSLAGTLNQPQH
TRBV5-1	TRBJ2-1	ASAFLAGGSNEQF
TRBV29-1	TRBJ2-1	SVLKGISYNEQF
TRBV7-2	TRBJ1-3	ASSFEPVSGNTIY
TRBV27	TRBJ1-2	ASSAGGPGYGYT
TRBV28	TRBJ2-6	ATKFAGAGANVLT
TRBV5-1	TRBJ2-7	ASSVDPYEQY